This TCR beta chain was sequenced for a study of high-grade serous ovarian cancer treatment subgroups. As for the study in general: Samples averaged approximately 13,000 reads and thousands of unique TCR beta rearrangements. Study outcomes and limitations: Without spatial data, bulk sequencing limits insight into HGSC tumor diversity.

Assay: immunoSEQ multiplex PCR; the TCRdb copy retains only in-frame clones and omits some. Seen here are approximately 2,700 clones, 72% observed once, and the top ten hold 10% to 15%. Tumor samples were obtained before definitive surgery or chemotherapy. Trimming shortened V by 1 base and J by 2 bases, and 15 bases separated the two germline ends. CDR1 and CDR2 from the germline V gene are SGHAT and FQNNGV. The CDR3 loop spans 16 amino acids. As concerns this clone: Its antigen is undetermined.

The chain has TRBV11-2 and TRBJ2-7; D might be TRBD2 (5 bases). The TCR was taken from a human donor with high-grade serous ovarian cancer. The sequenced sample consisted of tumor tissue. The DNA for the CDR3 is TGTGCCAGCAGCTTAGTGGGGTCCGGACTTCCCTACGAGCAGTACTTC. It yields the protein CASSLVGSGLPYEQYF.